The 18 T cell receptor beta chains below come from one sample, sequenced in a study of blood T cell repertoires in COVID-19. Profiled with immunoSEQ multiplex PCR; TCRdb holds only in-frame clones, not every one. The profile shows about 200,000 clones, nearly 90% of them singletons. Specimen: PBMCs or T cells enriched from blood (not recorded which). Receptors originate from a woman in her 30s with acute COVID-19.

The J gene is TRBJ2-7, the V gene TRBV28, with TRBD1 matching 8 bases. Losses at the gene ends were 6 bases for V and 4 bases for J; bases not matched to a gene: 5. Germline assignment: CDR1 MDHEN and CDR2 SYDVKM. The CDR3 loop spans 13 amino acids. DNA of the CDR3: TGTGCCAGCAGCGGCAGGGGGCGGTACGAGCAGTACTTC. Protein: CASSGRGRYEQYF.

CDR3 region: CASADSSNSPLHF. The CDR3 DNA reads as TGTGCCAGTGCAGACAGCAGTAATTCACCCCTCCACTTT. The rearrangement joins TRBV2 to TRBJ1-6, with a possible D match to TRBD1 (5 bases). The V gene lost 9 bases and the J gene lost 6 bases, with 12 bases spanning the gap. This CDR3 has 13 amino acids. Germline CDR1 is SNHLY and CDR2 is FYNNEI.

Worth noting for this clone: Other DNA variants within this sample encode the same CDR3. J is TRBJ1-3 and V is TRBV15; D unresolved. Trimming removed 0 bases at V and 1 base at J, with 10 bases between. This CDR3 region has 16 residues. Germline V gene sequence: CDR1 LNHNV, CDR2 YYDKDF (reference sequence). Here the CDR3 reads CATSRDLAGSGNTIYF. In DNA form, the CDR3 reads TGTGCCACCAGCAGAGATTTGGCGGGGTCTGGAAACACCATATATTTT.

The gene calls are TRBV5-1 and TRBJ2-3, with 13 bases lining up with TRBD2. V dropped 3 bases and J dropped 3; count of bases not matched to a gene: 4. The germline V gene has CDR1 SGHRS and CDR2 YFSETQ. The CDR3 consists of 16 residues. CDR3 region: CASSSGLAGDTDTQYF. CDR3 DNA sequence: TGCGCCAGCAGCTCCGGACTAGCGGGGGATACAGATACGCAGTATTTT.

The gene calls are TRBV7-9 and TRBJ2-7; no definite D call. The germline V gene has CDR1 SEHNR and CDR2 FQNEAQ (reference sequence). The CDR3 is 17 amino acids. V was clipped by 5 bases and J by 2 bases, with 22 bases between them. The CDR3 sequence: CASSPVSFAPRTYEQYF. CDR3 nucleotides: TGTGCCAGCAGCCCAGTAAGTTTCGCCCCTAGAACCTACGAGCAGTACTTC.

The rearrangement links TRBV5-1 to TRBJ2-5, with 12 bases identical to TRBD2. The V and J ends lost 6 bases and 4 bases, in that order; junction bases with no gene match: 7. This CDR3 region has 15 residues. Germline V CDR1 and CDR2: SGHRS, YFSETQ. The CDR3 region is CASTPLAGGPETQYF. The CDR3 region has the DNA TGCGCCAGCACCCCTCTAGCGGGGGGGCCAGAGACCCAGTACTTC.

The V gene is TRBV18, the J gene TRBJ1-1, with D unclear. Per the germline V gene, CDR1 is KGHSH and CDR2 is LQKENI. The CDR3 loop spans 20 amino acids. Trimming stripped 6 bases from V and 0 bases from J, with 29 bases between. CDR3 in DNA: TGTGCCAGCTCGCCCCGGGAAGTCTTGGTCCCTTATAGCCTGAACACTGAAGCTTTCTTT. Protein sequence: CASSPREVLVPYSLNTEAFF.

The chain has TRBV19 and TRBJ1-1, with 10 bases fitting TRBD1. CDR1 and CDR2 (germline): LNHDA, SQIVND (reference sequence). CDR3 length: 14 residues. V lost 5 bases to trimming and J lost 5 bases; unmatched junction nucleotides: 5. CDR3 in DNA: TGTGCCAGTAGTTCGGACAGGGGGTTGACTGAAGCTTTCTTT. This translates into CASSSDRGLTEAFF.

The rearrangement links TRBV5-6 to TRBJ2-7; D ambiguous. Per germline, CDR1 SGHDT and CDR2 YYEEEE. Trimming shortened V by 0 bases and J by 3 bases, and 7 bases separated the two germline ends. The CDR3 covers 13 residues. The CDR3 sequence is CASSLGRSYEQYF. Written as DNA, the CDR3 is TGTGCCAGCAGCTTGGGCCGGAGCTACGAGCAGTACTTC.

The chain is built from TRBV3-1 (or the pseudogene TRBV3-2) and TRBJ2-3, with 10 bases matching TRBD2. The CDR3 extends over 15 amino acids. The trim removed 4 bases at V and 5 bases at J, leaving 6 bases unmatched. In germline, CDR1 is LGHDT, CDR2 YNNKEL (reference sequence). CDR3 in DNA: TGTGCCAGCAGCCCGGTAACTAGCGGGGTAGATACGCAGTATTTT. It encodes CASSPVTSGVDTQYF.

The V gene is TRBV10-2, the J gene TRBJ2-2; 8 bases map to TRBD1. Germline trimming cut 7 bases from V and 0 bases from J; bases unmatched to any gene: 4. The CDR3 is 15 residues long. Germline V gene data show CDR1 as WSHSY and CDR2 as SAAADI. The CDR3 DNA follows: TGCGCCAGCAAACCGGGACAGGCGAACACCGGGGAGCTGTTTTTT. Its protein is CASKPGQANTGELFF.

This chain links TRBV6-5 with TRBJ2-1; 12 nucleotides match TRBD2. This CDR3 has 15 amino acids. Germline assignment: CDR1 MNHEY and CDR2 SVGAGI. After removal of 6 bases from V and 7 bases from J, the junction contained 7 bases not matched to a gene. The CDR3 loop reads CASSGGLAGWNEQFF. The CDR3 region has the DNA TGTGCCAGCAGCGGCGGACTAGCGGGGTGGAATGAGCAGTTCTTC.

This chain uses TRBV28 with TRBJ1-6; the match to TRBD1 covers 7 bases. The junction had 5 bases not matched to a gene; V was cut back by 6 bases and J by 0 bases. From germline, CDR1 is MDHEN and CDR2 SYDVKM. The CDR3 totals 16 residues. This chain's CDR3 is CASSLTGFSYNSPLHF. In nucleotides, the CDR3 is TGTGCCAGCAGCCTGACAGGGTTCTCCTATAATTCACCCCTCCACTTT.

This clone was counted once. V is TRBV3-1 (or the pseudogene TRBV3-2) and J is TRBJ2-2; 11 bases are shared with TRBD2. The CDR3 is 17 residues long. The germline CDR1 and CDR2 sequences are LGHDT and YNNKEL (reference sequence). V lost 4 bases, J lost 2 bases, and 6 bases stayed unmatched. CDR3 in amino acids: CASSRGLAGLNTGELFF. The CDR3 nucleotides are TGTGCCAGCAGCCGTGGACTAGCGGGCCTAAACACCGGGGAGCTGTTTTTT.

This clone was detected only a few times. The CDR3 here is CASSRDRDQPQHF. CDR3 bases: TGCGCCAGCAGCCGAGATCGGGATCAGCCCCAGCATTTT. The chain carries TRBV4-3 and TRBJ1-5; D ambiguous. V lost 4 bases to trimming and J lost 5 bases, with 9 bases between them. Germline V gene sequence: CDR1 LGHNA, CDR2 YSLEER. This CDR3 is built from 13 residues.

The rearrangement joins TRBV29-1 to TRBJ1-5; 7 bases align to TRBD1. Germline V gene sequence: CDR1 SQVTM, CDR2 ANQGSEA. This CDR3 is 14 amino acids long. V lost 4 bases, J lost 3 bases, and 6 bases stayed unmatched. The CDR3 here is CSVGDSSPNQPQHF. The CDR3 DNA reads as TGCAGCGTTGGGGACAGCAGCCCCAATCAGCCCCAGCATTTT.

This clone was seen just once. The chain carries TRBV10-1 and TRBJ1-3, with D unclear. This CDR3 has 14 residues. With 6 bases removed from V and 1 base from J, the gap between germline ends came to 10 bases. Germline V CDR1 and CDR2: WNHNN, SYGVQD (reference sequence). DNA for the CDR3: TGCGCCAGCAGCCCAGGATCATCTGGAAACACCATATATTTT. Translating it yields CASSPGSSGNTIYF.

The chain combines TRBV5-1 with TRBJ2-1, with TRBD1 identical over 8 bases. Trimming at V came to 4 bases and at J to 8 bases, leaving 8 bases not matched to a gene. Germline V CDR1 and CDR2: SGHRS, YFSETQ. CDR3 length: 14 amino acids. The CDR3 DNA sequence: TGCGCCAGCAGCACCACGACAGGGGTGGATGAGCAGTTCTTC. It translates to CASSTTTGVDEQFF.